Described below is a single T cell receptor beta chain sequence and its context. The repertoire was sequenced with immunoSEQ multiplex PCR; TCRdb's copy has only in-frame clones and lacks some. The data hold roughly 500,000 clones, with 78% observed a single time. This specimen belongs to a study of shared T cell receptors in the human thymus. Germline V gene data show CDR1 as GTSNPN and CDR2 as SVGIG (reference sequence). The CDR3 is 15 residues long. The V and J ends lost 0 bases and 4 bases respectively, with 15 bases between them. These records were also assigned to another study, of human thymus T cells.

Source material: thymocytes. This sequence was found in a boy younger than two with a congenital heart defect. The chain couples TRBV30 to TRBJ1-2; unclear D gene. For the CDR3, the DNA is TGTGCCTGGAGTGTCCCTACTCGACATCTCTATGGCTACACCTTC. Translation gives CAWSVPTRHLYGYTF.